This T cell receptor beta chain emerged from a study of PD-1 blockade in classical Hodgkin lymphoma (dated by TCRdb to between 2020 and 2021). As for the study more broadly: Nivolumab dosing was 3 mg/kg intravenously every 2 weeks, continuing until either disease progression or unacceptable toxicity. To define a peripheral blood immune signature of response to PD-1 blockade in classical Hodgkin lymphoma, the study combined TCR beta sequencing with CyTOF.

Beyond this particular receptor, the publication reports: Newly diagnosed patients were reported to have lower baseline TCR diversity than healthy donors, and relapsed/refractory patients were reported to have lower baseline TCR diversity still. The study covered only a single clinical trial cohort, and the causes of the repertoire differences, possibly disease activity or prior therapy, were still not defined. Diversity was lower in patients who began nivolumab less than 1 year after ASCT, so these patients were left out of later analyses to avoid confounding by immune reconstitution. Trial patients with a complete response had baseline diversity similar to that of newly diagnosed patients, while partial responders and progressors had significantly lower diversity. CD4+ but not CD8+ TCR diversity rose significantly by C4D1 (p=0.0027 vs p=0.16), most apparent in complete responders (p=0.02).

To note about this clone: What antigen it recognizes has not been identified. Base qualities are missing; no much larger clone stands one base away.

Taken with the paper, the label for time point translates to: cycle 1 day 1 (C1D1), immediately before nivolumab initiation. Relapse after autologous stem cell transplantation had occurred in all trial patients, and cohorts A, B and C were distinguished by prior brentuximab vedotin exposure. The trial cohort comprised 60 or so patients with relapsed/refractory classical Hodgkin lymphoma whose best overall responses were complete response, partial response or progressive disease. Trial patients were treated with single-agent nivolumab in the multi-cohort phase II CheckMate 205 trial. An independent review committee assessed best overall response using the 2007 International Working Group response criteria. PBMCs from the trial were collected at three points: immediately before nivolumab initiation (C1D1), and during therapy at cycle 2 day 1 and cycle 4 day 1. Peripheral blood was collected in 8 mL Vacutainer Cell Preparation Tubes, from which PBMCs were isolated by centrifugation and then cryopreserved.

The Qiagen DNeasy kit was used to extract genomic DNA both from unsorted PBMCs and from the negatively selected CD4+ and CD8+ fractions. Using primers that anneal to V and J segments, immunoSEQ multiplex PCR amplified the TCR beta CDR3 regions. A synthetic immune receptor repertoire was used to minimize amplification bias, and remaining bias was computationally removed after sequencing. Processing in the source paper ran as follows. Custom Python scripts were used to quantify repertoire diversity as the Shannon entropy index. The unsorted, CD4+ and CD8+ repertoires were each analyzed separately, with the exception of combined analyses, where CD4+ and CD8+ sequences were merged in silico. A clone counted as expanded when the clone's frequency after treatment rose at least 2-fold relative to C1D1, and clones undetected at baseline were given a pseudocount of 0.5. Singleton clones were defined as clones with 0 or 1 copy at C1D1, and non-singleton clones were defined as clones with 2 or more copies. Clones expanded in unsorted samples were annotated as CD4+, CD8+ or unknown by matching protein sequences in sorted samples from the same patient. Wilcoxon tests were applied to paired samples to test diversity changes from C1D1 to C4D1. As stored in TCRdb, this immuneACCESS dataset retains in-frame rearrangements with V and J assigned. A fraction of the clones does not appear; measured against another copy, unresolved V genes explain less than half of the discrepancy, and the remainder lacks a known reason. The DNA gave D and trimming, while V, J and clone size come from that table. Across this sample there are about 53,000 clones, with approximately 84% seen only once. The ten largest account for about 15% of the sample.

The sequenced sample was peripheral blood mononuclear cells (PBMCs), obtained at baseline. The origin of this receptor is a human donor with classical Hodgkin lymphoma.

The CDR3 protein: CASSIEGGDTEAFF. The DNA sequence is as follows: TGTGCCAGTAGTATAGAGGGGGGTGACACTGAAGCTTTCTTT. This chain joins TRBV19 to TRBJ1-1, with TRBD1 perhaps the D gene, on 5 matching bases. From a lookup of the germline V gene (reference sequence), CDR1 and CDR2 are LNHDA and SQIVND. From its cysteine to its phenylalanine, the CDR3 spans 14 amino acids. This entry keeps only the CDR3 DNA: 42 bases, framed from base 1. V and J lose 0 bases and 3 bases, and a span of 8 bases separates them. Outside the CDR3, residues come from the reference TRBV19 and TRBJ1-1 proteins, so the full variable domain is: DGGITQSPKYLFRKEGQNVTLSCEQNLNHDAMYWYRQDPGQGLRLIYYSQIVNDFQKGDIAEGYSVSREKKESFPLTVTSAQKNPTAFYLCASSIEGGDTEAFFGQGTRLTVV.